Here is one TCR beta chain with its context. Its target is unknown. Extracted RNA was reverse transcribed, and the resulting cDNA served as sequencing template. Sequencing was performed with immunoSEQ multiplex PCR; in TCRdb, only in-frame clones are kept and a portion is missing. The data contain about 200,000 clones, around three fifths of them singletons. The sample originates from a study of CD8+ T cells in alopecia areata. Germline assignment: CDR1 GTSNPN and CDR2 SVGIG (reference sequence). V was pared by 0 bases and J by 2 bases, with 19 bases between. This CDR3 has 18 residues. General study results and limits: Clonality was higher in lesional than normal scalp, especially in alopecia totalis/universalis.

The TCR originated in a human donor in good health. The sequenced sample consisted of CD8+ T cells sorted from blood. The V call is TRBV30, the J call TRBJ2-2, with unresolved D. DNA for the CDR3: TGTGCCTGGAGTGTAATTCCCTTCTACGGAGAAAACACCGGGGAGCTGTTTTTT. The encoded protein is CAWSVIPFYGENTGELFF.